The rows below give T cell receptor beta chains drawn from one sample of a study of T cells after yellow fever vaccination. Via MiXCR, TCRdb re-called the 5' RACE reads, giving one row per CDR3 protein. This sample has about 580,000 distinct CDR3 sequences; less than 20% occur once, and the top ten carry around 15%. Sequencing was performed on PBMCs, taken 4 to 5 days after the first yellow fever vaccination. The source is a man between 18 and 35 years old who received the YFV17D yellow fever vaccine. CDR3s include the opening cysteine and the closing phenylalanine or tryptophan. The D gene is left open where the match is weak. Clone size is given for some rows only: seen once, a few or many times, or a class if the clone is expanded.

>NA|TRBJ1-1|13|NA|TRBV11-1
TGTGCCACGCGGCAAGGGGCGCTTACTGAAGCTTTCTTT
CATRQGALTEAFF
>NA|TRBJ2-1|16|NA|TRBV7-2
TGTGCCAGCAGCTTAGAAAGGGCAGGAATTACACATGAGCAGTTCTTC
CASSLERAGITHEQFF
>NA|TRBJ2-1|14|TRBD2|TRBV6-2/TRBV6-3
TGTGCCAGCGTTAGAGCGGGGGGGTACAATGAGCAGTTCTTC
CASVRAGGYNEQFF
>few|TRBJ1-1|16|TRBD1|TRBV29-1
TGCAGCGTCCGCCCTAGGACAGGGACTTTGAACACTGAAGCTTTCTTT
CSVRPRTGTLNTEAFF
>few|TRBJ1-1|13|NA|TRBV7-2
TGTGCCAGCAGCTCCCAAAGGGGGACTGAAGCTTTCTTT
CASSSQRGTEAFF
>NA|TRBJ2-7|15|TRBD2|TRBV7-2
TGTGCCAGCAGCGAGCGGGGAGGCAGGGCCTACGAGCAGTACTTC
CASSERGGRAYEQYF
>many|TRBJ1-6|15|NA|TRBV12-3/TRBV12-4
TGTGCCAGCAGTTTATCGGGAGGAGGTAATTCACCCCTCCACTTT
CASSLSGGGNSPLHF
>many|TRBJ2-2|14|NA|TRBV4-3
TGCGCCAGCAGCCAAGACCAGGGGTTCGGGGAGCTGTTTTTT
CASSQDQGFGELFF
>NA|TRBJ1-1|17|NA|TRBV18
TGTGCCAGCTCACCAAGGAACAATCTGGCCATGAACACTGAAGCTTTCTTT
CASSPRNNLAMNTEAFF
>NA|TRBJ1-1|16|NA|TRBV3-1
TGTGCCAGCAGCCCCTTTTCCGGGGGTATGAACACTGAAGCTTTCTTT
CASSPFSGGMNTEAFF
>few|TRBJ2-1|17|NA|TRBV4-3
TGCGCCAGCAGCCAAGATCTGGGGCGGGGCGGATACAATGAGCAGTTCTTC
CASSQDLGRGGYNEQFF
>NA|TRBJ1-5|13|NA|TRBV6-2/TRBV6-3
TGTGCCAGCAGTTACTACTCCTATCAGCCCCAGCATTTT
CASSYYSYQPQHF
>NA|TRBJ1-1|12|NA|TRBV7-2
TGTGCCAGCAGCGCTATGAACACTGAAGCTTTCTTT
CASSAMNTEAFF
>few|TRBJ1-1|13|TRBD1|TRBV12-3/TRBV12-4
TGTGCCAGCCAAGGGGGCTTGGGCACTGAAGCTTTCTTT
CASQGGLGTEAFF
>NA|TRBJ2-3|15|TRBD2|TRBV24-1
TGTGCCACCAGGCCCAGCGGGGGGAACACAGATACGCAGTATTTT
CATRPSGGNTDTQYF
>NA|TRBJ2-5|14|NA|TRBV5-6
TGTGCCAGCAGCTTTGGAATCCTCCAAGAGACCCAGTACTTC
CASSFGILQETQYF
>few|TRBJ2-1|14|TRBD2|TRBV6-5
TGTGCCAGCAGTTATATCGGGGCGGGAGGTGAGCAGTTCTTC
CASSYIGAGGEQFF
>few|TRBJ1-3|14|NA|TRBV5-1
TGCGCCAGCACCCAAACCGGGGGGGGATCCACCATATATTTT
CASTQTGGGSTIYF
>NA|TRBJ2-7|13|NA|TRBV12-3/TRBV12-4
TGTGCCAGCAGTTCAGGAACACCCAGCGAGCAGTACTTC
CASSSGTPSEQYF
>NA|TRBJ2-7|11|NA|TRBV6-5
TGTGCCAGCAGTTGGCAGGGGGAGCAGTACTTC
CASSWQGEQYF
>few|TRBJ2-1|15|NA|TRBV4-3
TGCGCCAGCAGCCACGGAGTTGGCGCATACAATGAGCAGTTCTTC
CASSHGVGAYNEQFF
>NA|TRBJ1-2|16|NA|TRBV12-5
TGTGCTAGTGGTTTGGTACTCAAAACCGAGAACTATGGCTACACCTTC
CASGLVLKTENYGYTF
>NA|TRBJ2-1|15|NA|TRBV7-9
TGTGCCAGCGGATTAATCGCAGGCAGGGGTAATGAGCAGTTCTTC
CASGLIAGRGNEQFF
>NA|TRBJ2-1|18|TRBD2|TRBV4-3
TGCGCCAGCAGCCAAGATGCCCGGACTAGCGGGGCCTACAATGAGCAGTTCTTC
CASSQDARTSGAYNEQFF
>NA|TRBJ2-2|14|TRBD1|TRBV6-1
TGTGCCAGCATGGGACAGGGGAACACCGGGGAGCTGTTTTTT
CASMGQGNTGELFF
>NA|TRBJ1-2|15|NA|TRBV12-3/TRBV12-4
TGTGCCAGCGCGGCAGCGTCAAAATCAAACTATGGCTACACCTTC
CASAAASKSNYGYTF
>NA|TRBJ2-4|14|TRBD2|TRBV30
TGTGCCTGGAGTGACCGTGGGGGGGTAAACATTCAGTACTTC
CAWSDRGGVNIQYF
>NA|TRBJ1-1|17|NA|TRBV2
TGTGCCAGCAGTGAAGACCGCAGGGGAGCCGGGTGGACTGAAGCTTTCTTT
CASSEDRRGAGWTEAFF
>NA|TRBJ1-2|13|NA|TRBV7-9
TGTGCCAGCAGCTCACGCGTAATTGGGGGCTACACCTTC
CASSSRVIGGYTF
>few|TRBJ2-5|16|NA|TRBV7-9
TGTGCCAGCAGCCCCTTCGCAGGGGGGAATCAAGAGACCCAGTACTTC
CASSPFAGGNQETQYF
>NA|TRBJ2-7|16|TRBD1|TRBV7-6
TGTGCCAGCAGCTCAATATCCGGGACAGGGCCCACCGAGCAGTACTTC
CASSSISGTGPTEQYF
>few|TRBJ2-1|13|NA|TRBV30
TGTGCCTGGAGCGAAGGGGGGGAGAGTGAGCAGTTCTTC
CAWSEGGESEQFF
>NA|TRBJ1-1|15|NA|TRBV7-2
TGTGCCAGCGCCTCCAACGCGAGGGTTTCGGCTGAAGCTTTCTTT
CASASNARVSAEAFF